Shown below are 18 T cell receptor beta chains from a single sample sequenced in a study of blood T cell repertoires in COVID-19. Profiling relied on immunoSEQ multiplex PCR, and the TCRdb table lists in-frame clones only, not all of them. Among 170,000 or so clones listed, around 90% were seen once. The sequenced material came from peripheral blood. The receptor source for this set is a man aged 35 to 55 with active or convalescent COVID-19.

This clone came up once. The chain employs TRBV30 and TRBJ1-2; 10 bases fit TRBD1. The CDR3 is 16 amino acids. Germline trimming cut 1 base from V and 8 bases from J; bases unmatched to any gene: 13. Per the germline V gene, CDR1 is GTSNPN and CDR2 is SVGIG (reference sequence). CDR3: CAWSETGTGVFGGYTF. The CDR3 nucleotides are TGTGCCTGGAGTGAGACCGGGACAGGGGTTTTCGGCGGCTACACCTTC.

In DNA form, the CDR3 reads TGTGCCACCAGTGATTCACGACAGGGGGGGAATAGTAGACAATATGAGCAGTTCTTC. Protein product: CATSDSRQGGNSRQYEQFF. The chain links TRBV24-1 to TRBJ2-1, with 9 bases identical to TRBD1. The CDR3 contains 19 residues. V lost 2 bases to trimming and J lost 8 bases; unmatched junction nucleotides: 18. Germline V CDR1 and CDR2: KGHDR, SFDVKD.

This clone was recorded once. CDR3 bases: TGTGCCAGCAGTCAGGACAGGGGGGAGAGCTATGGCTACACCTTC. This codes for CASSQDRGESYGYTF. This chain connects TRBV6-5 to TRBJ1-2, with TRBD1 matching over 10 bases. V trimming: 5 bases; J trimming: 4 bases; junction bases outside the gene matches: 7. From germline, CDR1 is MNHEY and CDR2 SVGAGI. The length of the CDR3 is 15 residues.

The genes are TRBV5-8 and TRBJ2-1, with D hard to call. Germline V gives CDR1 SGHTS, CDR2 YDEGEE. This CDR3 comprises 18 residues. V lost 0 bases and J lost 0, with 16 bases in between. The CDR3 DNA reads TGTGCCAGCAGCTTGGTACTACGCAGTCTTAGCTCCTACAATGAGCAGTTCTTC. Protein: CASSLVLRSLSSYNEQFF.

The chain employs TRBV6-8 and TRBJ2-1, with D unclear. V dropped 7 bases and J dropped 9 bases, with 13 bases sitting between them. CDR1 is MNHGY and CDR2 is SAAAGT in the germline V gene. The CDR3 runs 12 residues. DNA of the CDR3: TGTGCCAGCACTCACGCGCGGCCTGAGCAGTTCTTC. It codes for CASTHARPEQFF.

The chain recombines TRBV7-6 with TRBJ2-3; D possibly corresponds to TRBD1 (6 bases). V lost 5 bases and J 2 bases, leaving 11 bases between the germline ends. There are 14 residues in the CDR3. Germline V gene data show CDR1 as SGHVS and CDR2 as FNYEAQ. This CDR3 is CASSLQGFTDTQYF. The DNA of the CDR3 is TGTGCCAGCAGCCTACAGGGTTTCACAGATACGCAGTATTTT. The whole variable domain, remainder taken from reference TRBV7-6 and TRBJ2-3, is GAGVSQSPRYKVTKRGQDVALRCDPISGHVSLYWYRQALGQGPEFLTYFNYEAQQDKSGLPNDRFSAERPEGSISTLTIQRTEQRDSAMYRCASSLQGFTDTQYFGPGTRLTVL.

This chain connects TRBV5-1 to TRBJ2-5, with 11 bases matching TRBD2. This CDR3 spans 15 amino acids. V shed 4 bases and J 5 bases; nucleotides not matched to a gene: 7. Germline V gene lookup returns CDR1 SGHRS and CDR2 YFSETQ. The CDR3 DNA is TGCGCCAGCAGCAAGGGACTAGCGGTTCTGGAGACCCAGTACTTC. Amino acids: CASSKGLAVLETQYF.

In this sample, this clone turned up once. The chain uses TRBV19 and TRBJ2-7; D is undetermined. This CDR3 is 14 amino acids long. Trimming shortened V by 5 bases and J by 0 bases, and 11 bases separated the two germline ends. Germline values: CDR1 LNHDA, CDR2 SQIVND (reference sequence). DNA of the CDR3: TGTGCCAGTAGTTTCAGTCCGGGCTCCTACGAGCAGTACTTC. This encodes CASSFSPGSYEQYF.

The chain couples TRBV11-2 to TRBJ1-5; TRBD1 agrees at 7 bases. Germline V gene sequence: CDR1 SGHAT, CDR2 FQNNGV. The CDR3 consists of 14 residues. V shed 0 bases, J shed 12 bases, and the junction held 8 bases outside the gene matches. The CDR3 coding sequence is TGTGCCAGCAGCTTAGAGGGCAGGGGGGCCCTCCAGCATTTT. Translating it yields CASSLEGRGALQHF.

This clone was seen a few times. V and J are TRBV20-1 and TRBJ1-5; TRBD1 agrees at 7 bases. The CDR3 is 14 residues long. Trimming cost V 3 bases and J 5 bases; bases outside gene matches: 7. In germline, CDR1 is DFQATT, CDR2 SNEGSKA (reference sequence). CDR3: CSASRSRGDQPQHF. The DNA of the CDR3 is TGCAGTGCTAGTCGAAGCAGGGGGGATCAGCCCCAGCATTTT.

V is TRBV7-9 and J is TRBJ2-1; D possibly corresponds to TRBD2 (7 bases). CDR3 length: 16 residues. CDR1 is SEHNR, CDR2 FQNEAQ, per germline (reference sequence). Trimming removed 6 bases at V and 1 base at J, with 16 bases between. CDR3 protein: CASSLQGGESYNEQFF. The DNA for the CDR3 is TGTGCCAGCAGTTTACAGGGAGGGGAATCCTACAATGAGCAGTTCTTC. Together with reference TRBV7-9 and TRBJ2-1, the CDR3 gives the full variable domain: DTGVSQNPRHKITKRGQNVTFRCDPISEHNRLYWYRQTLGQGPEFLTYFQNEAQLEKSRLLSDRFSAERPKGSFSTLEIQRTEQGDSAMYLCASSLQGGESYNEQFFGPGTRLTVL.

This chain connects TRBV5-1 to TRBJ1-5, with D possibly TRBD1 on 5 matching bases. Between the trimmed V and J ends, which lost 0 bases and 9 bases, there was a span of 16 bases. This CDR3 spans 15 amino acids. Germline assignment: CDR1 SGHRS and CDR2 YFSETQ. Written as DNA, the CDR3 is TGCGCCAGCAGCTTGGGGCCTGGCGGGGACCGGCCCCAGCATTTT. Translation: CASSLGPGGDRPQHF.

V is TRBV6-2 or TRBV6-3 and J is TRBJ2-7; 7 bases fit TRBD1. The germline V gene has CDR1 MNHEY and CDR2 SVGEGT. The trim removed 5 bases at V and 2 bases at J, leaving 9 bases unmatched. The CDR3 is made up of 15 amino acids. CDR3 in amino acids: CASSPDRATTYEQYF. In nucleotides, the CDR3 is TGTGCCAGCAGTCCCGACAGGGCCACAACCTACGAGCAGTACTTC.

This chain links TRBV7-2 with TRBJ1-6; D might be TRBD1 (6 bases). Trimming left V 5 bases short and J 5 bases short, with 13 bases between. The germline V gene encodes CDR1 SGHTA and CDR2 FQGNSA. This CDR3 has 15 residues. The CDR3 here is CASSRRQEHNSPLHF. Here the CDR3 DNA reads TGTGCCAGCAGCAGGCGACAGGAACATAATTCACCCCTCCACTTT.

V usage is TRBV11-1 and J usage is TRBJ2-1; tentative D call: TRBD1 (6 bases). CDR1 SGHAT and CDR2 FQDESV come from the germline V gene (reference sequence). This CDR3 region has 16 residues. V lost 1 base and J 9 bases, leaving 19 bases between the germline ends. The CDR3 loop reads CASSLGGRGLEGEQFF. CDR3 DNA: TGTGCCAGCAGCTTAGGGGGCAGGGGCCTAGAGGGTGAGCAGTTCTTC.

This sequence joins TRBV25-1 and TRBJ2-5, with 8 bases aligning to TRBD1. Germline CDR1 and CDR2: MGHDK and SYGVNS. The V segment lost 1 base and the J segment 1 base; nucleotides outside the gene matches: 2. There are 15 residues in the CDR3. CDR3 in DNA: TGTGCCAGCAGTGAATTGGGACAGGCCCAAGAGACCCAGTACTTC. This encodes CASSELGQAQETQYF. Full variable domain (remainder filled in from reference TRBV25-1 and TRBJ2-5): EADIYQTPRYLVIGTGKKITLECSQTMGHDKMYWYQQDPGMELHLIHYSYGVNSTEKGDLSSESTVSRIRTEHFPLTLESARPSHTSQYLCASSELGQAQETQYFGPGTRLLVL.

This chain uses TRBV5-1 with TRBJ1-4, with 8 nucleotides matching TRBD1. The CDR3 contains 15 residues. CDR1 is SGHRS and CDR2 is YFSETQ in the germline V gene. Losses at the gene ends were 1 base for V and 5 bases for J; bases not matched to a gene: 4. The CDR3 DNA reads as TGCGCCAGCAGCTTGCTTGGACAGGGCAATGAAAAACTGTTTTTT. This codes for CASSLLGQGNEKLFF. Filled out from reference TRBV5-1 and TRBJ1-4, the complete variable domain reads KAGVTQTPRYLIKTRGQQVTLSCSPISGHRSVSWYQQTPGQGLQFLFEYFSETQRNKGNFPGRFSGRQFSNSRSEMNVSTLELGDSALYLCASSLLGQGNEKLFFGSGTQLSVL.

V usage is TRBV19 and J usage is TRBJ1-5, with D possibly matching TRBD1 (6 bases). Germline V gene data show CDR1 as LNHDA and CDR2 as SQIVND (reference sequence). This CDR3 is 14 amino acids long. Trimming took 8 bases from V and 0 from J, leaving 11 bases between them. The CDR3 region is CASQRGYSNQPQHF. DNA of the CDR3: TGTGCCAGTCAAAGGGGGTATAGCAATCAGCCCCAGCATTTT.